A single sample gave rise to the 4 T cell receptor beta chains below, sequenced in a study of blood T cell repertoires in COVID-19. Profiling relied on immunoSEQ multiplex PCR, and the TCRdb table lists in-frame clones only, not all of them. The sample records fewer than 120,000 clones, approximately 68% being singletons. The specimen sequenced was peripheral blood. The receptors originated from a woman aged 55-70 years with acute or convalescent COVID-19.

The V gene is TRBV7-2, the J gene TRBJ2-7, with 7 bases that match TRBD1. Trimming at V came to 1 base and at J to 2 bases, leaving 5 bases not matched to a gene. CDR1 and CDR2 (germline): SGHTA, FQGNSA. The CDR3 sequence is 15 residues long. The CDR3: CASSLGGQQTYEQYF. The CDR3 nucleotides read TGTGCCAGCAGCTTAGGGGGACAGCAGACCTACGAGCAGTACTTC. Based on the CDR3 plus reference TRBV7-2 and TRBJ2-7, the full variable domain is GAGVSQSPSNKVTEKGKDVELRCDPISGHTALYWYRQSLGQGLEFLIYFQGNSAPDKSGLPSDRFSAERTGGSVSTLTIQRTQQEDSAVYLCASSLGGQQTYEQYFGPGTRLTVT.

The V gene is TRBV19, the J gene TRBJ2-7; 7 nucleotides align to TRBD2. V lost 11 bases, J lost 6 bases, and 13 bases stayed unmatched. This CDR3 has 13 residues. Per germline, CDR1 LNHDA and CDR2 SQIVND (reference sequence). DNA of the CDR3: TGTGCCGCAGCACTCTTCGGGGGGTCCGAGCAGTACTTC. It is translated as CAAALFGGSEQYF.

V is TRBV5-1 and J is TRBJ2-1; 7 bases fit TRBD1. The CDR3 runs to 15 residues. The V gene's germline CDR1 is SGHRS and CDR2 YFSETQ. V shed 0 bases and J 0 bases; nucleotides not matched to a gene: 0. The CDR3 is CASSLDRGSYNEQFF. CDR3 sequence (DNA): TGCGCCAGCAGCTTGGACAGGGGCTCCTACAATGAGCAGTTCTTC.

The gene calls are TRBV7-3 and TRBJ2-1; D might be TRBD1 (6 bases). This CDR3 is built from 16 residues. The V end was cut by 5 bases, the J end by 7 bases, with 21 bases between. Germline assignment: CDR1 SGHTA and CDR2 FQGTGA. The CDR3 reads CASSVRQGGGTNEQFF. The DNA of the CDR3 is TGTGCCAGCAGCGTCCGACAAGGGGGTGGGACAAATGAGCAGTTCTTC. Full variable domain (remainder filled in from reference TRBV7-3 and TRBJ2-1): GAGVSQTPSNKVTEKGKYVELRCDPISGHTALYWYRQSLGQGPEFLIYFQGTGAADDSGLPNDRFFAVRPEGSVSTLKIQRTERGDSAVYLCASSVRQGGGTNEQFFGPGTRLTVL.